The 20 T cell receptor beta chains below were found in one sample sequenced in a study of beta chain features in type 1 diabetes. As every portion of the isolated RNA was reverse transcribed, the sequencing read expressed TCRB transcripts. Data came from immunoSEQ multiplex PCR; TCRdb stores just in-frame clones and leaves some out. The table shows over 65,000 clones, with around 32% occurring only once. The specimen was stem cell memory CD4+ T cells from blood. All receptors derive from a young woman in good health.

This rearrangement joins TRBV28 to TRBJ2-2; 10 nucleotides align to TRBD2. Germline CDR1 MDHEN, CDR2 SYDVKM. Trimming cost V 5 bases and J 5 bases; bases outside gene matches: 2. The CDR3 has 14 residues. The CDR3 loop reads CASSIAGGTGELFF. CDR3 in DNA: TGTGCCAGCAGTATAGCGGGAGGAACCGGGGAGCTGTTTTTT.

The chain combines TRBV18 with TRBJ2-7; 11 bases are a match to TRBD2. The CDR3 covers 15 residues. The V gene end was trimmed by 5 bases and the J gene end by 3 bases; junction bases not matched to a gene: 6. CDR1 KGHSH and CDR2 LQKENI come from the germline V gene. CDR3 region: CASSSGTSGYYEQYF. Written as DNA, the CDR3 is TGTGCCAGCTCATCAGGGACTAGCGGTTACTACGAGCAGTACTTC.

This rearrangement joins TRBV10-3 to TRBJ2-2, with TRBD1 identical over 7 bases. The CDR3 runs to 16 residues. Germline values: CDR1 ENHRY, CDR2 SYGVKD. V shed 3 bases and J 5 bases; nucleotides not matched to a gene: 9. The CDR3 DNA follows: TGTGCCATCAGTGACCTCGACAGGGTGGGAACCGGGGAGCTGTTTTTT. Amino acid sequence: CAISDLDRVGTGELFF.

V and J are TRBV19 and TRBJ2-5; 9 bases are a match to TRBD1. Germline assignment: CDR1 LNHDA and CDR2 SQIVND (reference sequence). The CDR3 covers 15 residues. Trimming took 0 bases from V and 6 from J; bases not matched to a gene: 5. The CDR3: CASSIDPGQGQTQYF. The CDR3 DNA is TGTGCCAGTAGTATAGATCCGGGACAGGGACAGACCCAGTACTTC. Full variable domain (rest looked up from reference TRBV19 and TRBJ2-5): DGGITQSPKYLFRKEGQNVTLSCEQNLNHDAMYWYRQDPGQGLRLIYYSQIVNDFQKGDIAEGYSVSREKKESFPLTVTSAQKNPTAFYLCASSIDPGQGQTQYFGPGTRLLVL.

In its sample, this clone was seen a few times. The rearrangement uses TRBV6-6 and TRBJ1-1; D is perhaps TRBD1 (6 bases). The CDR3 loop spans 15 amino acids. V lost 7 bases and J lost 1, with 16 bases in between. Germline V lookup: CDR1 MNHNY, CDR2 SVGAGI (reference sequence). CDR3 sequence (DNA): TGTGCCAGCACCACGGCGGGGGCAGCGAACACTGAAGCTTTCTTT. Translated, it gives CASTTAGAANTEAFF.

This chain joins TRBV7-6 and TRBJ2-5; TRBD2 agrees at 11 bases. The CDR3 length is 18 residues. V lost 2 bases to trimming and J lost 2 bases; unmatched junction nucleotides: 10. The germline V gene encodes CDR1 SGHVS and CDR2 FNYEAQ. The CDR3 sequence: CASSLIAGGADGQETQYF. In nucleotides, the CDR3 is TGTGCCAGCAGCTTAATAGCGGGGGGGGCCGACGGACAAGAGACCCAGTACTTC.

This clone was detected only a few times. Compared with germline, one end of the junction differs, possibly owing to a read error. This sequence joins TRBV5-4 and TRBJ1-1; 10 nucleotides line up with TRBD1. The CDR3 totals 12 residues. Per the germline V gene, CDR1 is SGHNT and CDR2 is YYREEE (reference sequence). The CDR3, as DNA: TGTGCCAGCAGCTTGGACGGTCGGGGACAGGGGTTT. Its protein product is CASSLDGRGQGF.

The chain joins TRBV29-1 to TRBJ1-4; the D gene is possibly TRBD1 (6 bases). Deletions cut 4 bases from V and 8 bases from J, with 14 bases between. The CDR3 has 13 residues. From germline, CDR1 is SQVTM and CDR2 ANQGSEA. The CDR3 protein is CSVGAGAGEKLFF. The CDR3 DNA sequence: TGCAGCGTTGGGGCAGGGGCAGGGGAAAAACTGTTTTTT.

This clone turned up a few times. The rearrangement links TRBV5-1 to TRBJ1-1; a possible D gene is TRBD1 (6 bases). Per the germline V gene, CDR1 is SGHRS and CDR2 is YFSETQ. The CDR3 extends over 15 amino acids. The ends were cut back, 0 bases at V and 4 bases at J, with 13 bases in the middle. Here the CDR3 DNA reads TGCGCCAGCAGCTTGGCAGGACAGAGGCCCACTGAAGCTTTCTTT. It specifies CASSLAGQRPTEAFF.

The CDR3 here is CASSSQQGSYNSPLHF. The CDR3 nucleotides read TGTGCCAGTAGTTCACAACAGGGGTCCTATAATTCACCCCTCCACTTT. This rearrangement joins TRBV19 to TRBJ1-6, with 7 bases lining up with TRBD1. CDR1 and CDR2 (germline): LNHDA, SQIVND (reference sequence). V lost 5 bases to trimming and J lost 1 base; unmatched junction nucleotides: 5. The CDR3 runs 16 residues.

Only a few counts were recorded for this clone. CDR3 protein: CASSADDSPLHF. CDR3 nucleotides: TGTGCCAGCTCGGCCGATGATTCACCCCTCCACTTT. The rearrangement uses TRBV18 and TRBJ1-6; D gene unclear. Germline V CDR1 and CDR2: KGHSH, LQKENI. V was shortened by 6 bases and J by 8 bases, with 8 bases between the two germline ends. This CDR3 is built from 12 residues.

A note on this clone: Compared with germline, one end of the junction differs, possibly owing to a read error. The chain links TRBV7-7 to TRBJ2-5; 8 bases are a match to TRBD2. The CDR3 covers 17 residues. CDR1 is SSHAT and CDR2 is FNYEAQ in the germline V gene (reference sequence). The CDR3 DNA follows: TGTGCTAGCAGCGTGGCTGGGGGAGCGGGAGTCGGGGAGACCCAGTACTTC. Translated, it gives CASSVAGGAGVGETQYF.

The sample holds a few counts of this clone. This chain links TRBV7-2 with TRBJ2-1; 14 bases align to TRBD2. The CDR3 runs 17 residues. The V gene's germline CDR1 is SGHTA and CDR2 FQGNSA. The V and J ends lost 5 bases and 9 bases, in that order; junction bases with no gene match: 12. The CDR3 loop is CASSPKGGLAGESEQFF. The CDR3 DNA follows: TGTGCCAGCAGCCCAAAGGGGGGACTAGCGGGAGAGAGTGAGCAGTTCTTC.

This clone is a singleton in its sample. The chain uses TRBV6-5 and TRBJ1-2; no firm D call. This CDR3 comprises 15 residues. Trimming took 5 bases from V and 4 from J, leaving 17 bases between them. Germline loops: CDR1 MNHEY, CDR2 SVGAGI. The CDR3 loop is CASSRSGWPPYGYTF. DNA for the CDR3: TGTGCCAGCAGTCGCTCGGGGTGGCCACCCTATGGCTACACCTTC.

The chain carries TRBV11-2 and TRBJ2-1, with 7 bases that match TRBD2. The junction had 7 bases not matched to a gene; V was cut back by 4 bases and J by 10 bases. The CDR3 has 13 residues. CDR1 and CDR2 (germline): SGHAT, FQNNGV. CDR3 DNA: TGTGCCAGCAGCTCTTCACCCGGGGGGGAGCAGTTCTTC. As protein: CASSSSPGGEQFF.

Only a few counts were recorded for this clone. The chain recombines TRBV10-1 with TRBJ1-1, with D hard to call. The CDR3 sequence is 13 residues long. Germline V gene lookup returns CDR1 WNHNN and CDR2 SYGVQD (reference sequence). V was pared by 10 bases and J by 1 base, with 13 bases between. CDR3 sequence (DNA): TGCGCCACGGCGAGGTCCCCGAACACTGAAGCTTTCTTT. Its protein is CATARSPNTEAFF.

V usage is TRBV29-1 and J usage is TRBJ2-3; tentative D call: TRBD2 (7 bases). Germline CDR1 is SQVTM and CDR2 is ANQGSEA. V was pared by 4 bases and J by 4 bases, with 15 bases between. This CDR3 spans 14 amino acids. Here the CDR3 reads CSVGGGRAADTQYF. CDR3 DNA sequence: TGCAGCGTTGGCGGGGGCAGGGCGGCAGATACGCAGTATTTT.

This sequence joins TRBV2 and TRBJ1-1, with D uncertain. This CDR3 is 14 amino acids long. Trimming removed 6 bases at V and 8 bases at J, with 19 bases between. Germline CDR1 SNHLY, CDR2 FYNNEI. This CDR3 is CASREDGPTLEAFF. In nucleotides, the CDR3 is TGTGCCAGCAGGGAGGACGGCCCAACACTAGAAGCTTTCTTT.

This clone was counted a few times. This chain connects TRBV5-1 to TRBJ2-2, with D possibly matching TRBD2 (6 bases). This CDR3 region has 15 residues. The V end was cut by 4 bases, the J end by 5 bases, with 15 bases between. Germline V gives CDR1 SGHRS, CDR2 YFSETQ. The CDR3 is CASSIGTQQTGELFF. CDR3 in DNA: TGCGCCAGCAGCATCGGGACTCAGCAAACCGGGGAGCTGTTTTTT. Full variable domain (rest looked up from reference TRBV5-1 and TRBJ2-2): KAGVTQTPRYLIKTRGQQVTLSCSPISGHRSVSWYQQTPGQGLQFLFEYFSETQRNKGNFPGRFSGRQFSNSRSEMNVSTLELGDSALYLCASSIGTQQTGELFFGEGSRLTVL.

J is TRBJ2-3 and V is TRBV29-1; D perhaps matches TRBD1 (5 bases). Per the germline V gene, CDR1 is SQVTM and CDR2 is ANQGSEA. The CDR3 has 13 amino acids. V lost 5 bases, J lost 8 bases, and 17 bases lay in between. CDR3 DNA: TGCAGCGTTATGAGATCCCCCCAGGGTACGCAGTATTTT. This translates into CSVMRSPQGTQYF.